This T cell receptor (beta chain) was captured by sequencing in a study of cytomegalovirus exposure and HLA in healthy donors. Notes on the study in general: Among TCR beta chains, those listed as cytomegalovirus-associated numbered some 170. Prediction of most subjects' HLA-A and HLA-B alleles by TCR beta sequences was reportedly accurate. Judged likely to be a sequencing artifact was a cluster of highly shared sequence variants.

The CDR3 length is 14 residues. Trimming shortened V by 3 bases and J by 1 base, and 10 bases separated the two germline ends. CDR1 SNHLY and CDR2 FYNNEI come from the germline V gene. Researchers ran the PCR with 60 Vbeta and 13 Jbeta primers. In the original workflow: Per a later analysis, the number of unique TCR beta chains was roughly 87 million, of which 10 million to 11 million were shared. Profiling relied on immunoSEQ multiplex PCR, and the TCRdb table lists in-frame clones only, not all of them. V, J and clone size derive from that table, while D and trimming were established from the DNA sequence. The sample has 210,000 or so clones, approximately 87% seen once; the top ten hold about 1.2%. About this clone: Its antigen is not identified.

Sequenced: PBMCs. This chain connects TRBV2 to TRBJ2-7; TRBD1 is a possible D gene (5 bases). The sequence was obtained from a man younger than 45 in good health and CMV-seronegative. This chain's CDR3 is CASSDRVVSYEQYF. The DNA for the CDR3 is TGTGCCAGCAGTGACAGGGTAGTGTCCTACGAGCAGTACTTC.